This TCR beta chain stems from a study of T cells expressing NK-cell markers. The wider study: The study drew TCR beta repertoires from sorted CD3+CD56+NKG2C+, CD3+CD56+NKG2C- and CD3+CD56-NKG2C+ T cells.

Germline values: CDR1 SGDLS, CDR2 YYNGEE. The CDR3 covers 17 residues. As for this clonotype: Antigen specificity is unknown.

TCRdb reanalyzed the 5' RACE reads and collapses them to one entry per CDR3 protein, without DNA. The sample spans roughly 390,000 distinct CDR3 sequences; the ten largest clones claim roughly 10%. Whole-study results and caveats: Several donors showed these clonotypes also leading the CD3+CD56-NKG2C+ fraction. Over 5 donors carried dominant NKG2C+ clonotypes that made up roughly 1.0-8% of their CD8+ T cells.

Sequencing input: blood T cells: a sorted CD56 or NKG2C T cell subset, CD4+ or CD8+ T cells, or bulk PBMC T cells (not recorded which). The chain carries TRBV9 and TRBJ2-5; the TCRdb call, TRBD2, lacks DNA for checking. This clonotype was sampled from a woman aged 45-65 years in good health. The CDR3 loop is CASSTGTSGRRSETQYF.